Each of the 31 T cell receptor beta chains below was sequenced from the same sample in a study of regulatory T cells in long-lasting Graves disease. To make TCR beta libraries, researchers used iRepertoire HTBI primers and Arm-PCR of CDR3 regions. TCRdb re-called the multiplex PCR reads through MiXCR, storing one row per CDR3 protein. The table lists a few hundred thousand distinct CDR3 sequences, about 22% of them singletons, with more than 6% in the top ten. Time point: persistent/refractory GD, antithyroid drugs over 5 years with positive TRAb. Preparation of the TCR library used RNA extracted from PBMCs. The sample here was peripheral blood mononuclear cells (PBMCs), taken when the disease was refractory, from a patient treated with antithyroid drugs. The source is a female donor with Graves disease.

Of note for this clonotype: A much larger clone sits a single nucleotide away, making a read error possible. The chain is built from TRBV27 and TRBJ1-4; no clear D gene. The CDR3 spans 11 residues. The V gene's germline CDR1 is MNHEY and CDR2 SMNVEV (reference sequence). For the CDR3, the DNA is TGTGCCAGCACCTCCGGGGAAAAACCGTTTTTT. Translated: CASTSGEKPFF. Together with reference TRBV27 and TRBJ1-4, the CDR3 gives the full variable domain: EAQVTQNPRYLITVTGKKLTVTCSQNMNHEYMSWYRQDPGLGLRQIYYSMNVEVTDKGDVPEGYKVSRKEKRNFPLILESPSPNQTSLYFCASTSGEKPFFGSGTQLSVL.

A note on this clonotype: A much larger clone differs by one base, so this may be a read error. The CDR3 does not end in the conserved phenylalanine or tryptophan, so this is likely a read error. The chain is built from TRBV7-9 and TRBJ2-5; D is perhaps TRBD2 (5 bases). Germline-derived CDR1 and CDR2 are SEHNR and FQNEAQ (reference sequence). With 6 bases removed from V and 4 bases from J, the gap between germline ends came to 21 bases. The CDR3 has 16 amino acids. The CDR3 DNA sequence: TGTGCCAGCAGTCCCCCCGGGGTAAGGAGCGGAGAGACCCAGTACTCC. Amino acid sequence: CASSPPGVRSGETQYS.

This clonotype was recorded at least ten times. As DNA, the CDR3 is TGTGCCAGCAGCTTCGACTCCGGAGGAGCTGAAGCTTTCTTT. Residues: CASSFDSGGAEAFF. This rearrangement joins TRBV11-2 to TRBJ1-1; D is uncertain. CDR3 length: 14 amino acids. Trimming left V 3 bases short and J 6 bases short, with 14 bases between. The germline V gene has CDR1 SGHAT and CDR2 FQNNGV.

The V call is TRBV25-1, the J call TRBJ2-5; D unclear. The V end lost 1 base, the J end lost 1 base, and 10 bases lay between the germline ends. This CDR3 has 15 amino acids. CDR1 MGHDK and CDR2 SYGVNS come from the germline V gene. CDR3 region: CASSEFPLPQETQYF. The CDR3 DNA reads TGTGCCAGCAGTGAATTCCCTTTACCCCAAGAGACCCAGTACTTC.

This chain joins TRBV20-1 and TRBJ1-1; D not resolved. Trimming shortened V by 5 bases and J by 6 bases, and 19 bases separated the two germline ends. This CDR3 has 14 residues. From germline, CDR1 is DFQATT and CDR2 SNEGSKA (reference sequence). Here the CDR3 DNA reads TGCAGTGCTCGTCTCCCCTTCACGGGTTCTGAAGCTTTCTTT. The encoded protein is CSARLPFTGSEAFF.

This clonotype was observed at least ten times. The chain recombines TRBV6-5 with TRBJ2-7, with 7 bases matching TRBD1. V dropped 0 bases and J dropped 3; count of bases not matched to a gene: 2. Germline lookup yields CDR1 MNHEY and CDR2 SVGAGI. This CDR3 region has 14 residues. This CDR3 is CASSYSRDSYEQYF. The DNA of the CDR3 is TGTGCCAGCAGTTACTCCCGGGACAGCTACGAGCAGTACTTC.

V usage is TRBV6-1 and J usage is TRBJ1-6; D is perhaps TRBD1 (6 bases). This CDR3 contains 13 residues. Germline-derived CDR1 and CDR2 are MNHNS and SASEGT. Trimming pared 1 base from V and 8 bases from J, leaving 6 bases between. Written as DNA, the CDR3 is TGTGCCAGCAGTGAAGACAGGGATTCACCCCTCCACTTT. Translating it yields CASSEDRDSPLHF.

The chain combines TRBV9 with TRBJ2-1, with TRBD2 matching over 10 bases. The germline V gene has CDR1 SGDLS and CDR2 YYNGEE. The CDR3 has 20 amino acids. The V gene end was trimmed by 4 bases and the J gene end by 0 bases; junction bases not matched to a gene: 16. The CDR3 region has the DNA TGTGCCAGCAGCTCCATAGCGGGGGGTCGATACTTGAGCTCCTACAATGAGCAGTTCTTC. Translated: CASSSIAGGRYLSSYNEQFF. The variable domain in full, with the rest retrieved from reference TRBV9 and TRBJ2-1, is DSGVTQTPKHLITATGQRVTLRCSPRSGDLSVYWYQQSLDQGLQFLIQYYNGEERAKGNILERFSAQQFPDLHSELNLSSLELGDSALYFCASSSIAGGRYLSSYNEQFFGPGTRLTVL.

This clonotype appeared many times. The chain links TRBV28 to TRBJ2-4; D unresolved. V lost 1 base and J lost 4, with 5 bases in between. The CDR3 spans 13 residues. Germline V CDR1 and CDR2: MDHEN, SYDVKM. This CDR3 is CASSLFLKNIQYF. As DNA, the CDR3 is TGTGCCAGCAGTTTATTTCTGAAAAACATTCAGTACTTC.

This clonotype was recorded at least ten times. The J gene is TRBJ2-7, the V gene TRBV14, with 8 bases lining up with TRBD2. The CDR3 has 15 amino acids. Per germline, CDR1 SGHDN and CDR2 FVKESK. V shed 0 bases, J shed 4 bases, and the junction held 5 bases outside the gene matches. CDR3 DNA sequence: TGTGCCAGCAGCCAAGATATCGGGGGGGTTTACGAGCAGTACTTC. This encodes CASSQDIGGVYEQYF. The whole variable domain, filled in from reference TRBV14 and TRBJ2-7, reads EAGVTQFPSHSVIEKGQTVTLRCDPISGHDNLYWYRRVMGKEIKFLLHFVKESKQDESGMPNNRFLAERTGGTYSTLKVQPAELEDSGVYFCASSQDIGGVYEQYFGPGTRLTVT.

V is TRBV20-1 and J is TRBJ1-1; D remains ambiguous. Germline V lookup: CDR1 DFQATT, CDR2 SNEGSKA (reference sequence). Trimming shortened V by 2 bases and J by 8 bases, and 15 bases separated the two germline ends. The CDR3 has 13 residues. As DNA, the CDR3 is TGCAGTGCTAGAATCTCAATGAGTTCCGAAGCTTTCTTT. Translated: CSARISMSSEAFF.

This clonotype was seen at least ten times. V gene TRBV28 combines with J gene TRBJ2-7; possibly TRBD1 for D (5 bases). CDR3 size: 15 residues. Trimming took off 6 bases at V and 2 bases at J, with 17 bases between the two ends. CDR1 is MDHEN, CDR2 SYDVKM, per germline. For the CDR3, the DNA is TGTGCCAGCAGCCCACATAGGCAGGGCCCCTACGAGCAGTACTTC. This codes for CASSPHRQGPYEQYF.

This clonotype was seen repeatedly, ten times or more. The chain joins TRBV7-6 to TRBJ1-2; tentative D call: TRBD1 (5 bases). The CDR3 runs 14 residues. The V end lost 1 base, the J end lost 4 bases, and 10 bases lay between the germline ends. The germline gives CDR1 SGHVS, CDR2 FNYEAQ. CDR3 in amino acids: CASSLGPQGYGYTF. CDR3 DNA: TGTGCCAGCAGCTTAGGACCCCAGGGCTATGGCTACACCTTC.

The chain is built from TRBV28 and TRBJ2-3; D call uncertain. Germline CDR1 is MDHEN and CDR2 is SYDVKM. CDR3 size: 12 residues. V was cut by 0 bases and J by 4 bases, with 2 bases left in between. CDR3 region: CASSLWADTQYF. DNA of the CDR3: TGTGCCAGCAGTTTATGGGCAGATACGCAGTATTTT.

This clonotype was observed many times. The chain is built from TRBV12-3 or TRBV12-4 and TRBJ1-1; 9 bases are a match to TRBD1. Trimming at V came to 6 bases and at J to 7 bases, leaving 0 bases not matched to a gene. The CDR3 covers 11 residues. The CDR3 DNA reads TGTGCCAGCAGGACAGGGGGTGAAGCTTTCTTT. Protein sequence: CASRTGGEAFF.

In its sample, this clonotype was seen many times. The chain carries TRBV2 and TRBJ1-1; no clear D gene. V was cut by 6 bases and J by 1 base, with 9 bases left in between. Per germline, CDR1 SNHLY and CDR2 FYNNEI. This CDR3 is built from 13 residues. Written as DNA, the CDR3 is TGTGCCAGCAGGCGCGACAAGAACACTGAAGCTTTCTTT. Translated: CASRRDKNTEAFF.

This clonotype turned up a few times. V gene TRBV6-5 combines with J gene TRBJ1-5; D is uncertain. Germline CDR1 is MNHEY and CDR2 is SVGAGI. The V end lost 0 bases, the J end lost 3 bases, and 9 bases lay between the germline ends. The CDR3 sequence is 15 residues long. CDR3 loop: CASSYSIGPNQPQHF. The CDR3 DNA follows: TGTGCCAGCAGTTACTCCATCGGACCCAATCAGCCCCAGCATTTT.

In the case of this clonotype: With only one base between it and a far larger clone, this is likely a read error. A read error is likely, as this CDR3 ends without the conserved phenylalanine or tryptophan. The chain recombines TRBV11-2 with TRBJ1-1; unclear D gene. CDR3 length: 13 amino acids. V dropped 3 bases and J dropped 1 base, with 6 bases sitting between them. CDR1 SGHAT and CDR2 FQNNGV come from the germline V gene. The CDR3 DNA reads TGTGCCAGCAGCTTCGGGGAGAACACTGAAGCTTTCCTT. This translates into CASSFGENTEAFL.

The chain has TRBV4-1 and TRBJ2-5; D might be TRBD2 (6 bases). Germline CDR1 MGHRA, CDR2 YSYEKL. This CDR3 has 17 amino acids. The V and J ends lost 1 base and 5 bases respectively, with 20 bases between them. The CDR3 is CASSQGPILEEGETQYF. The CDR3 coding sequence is TGCGCCAGCAGCCAAGGCCCAATACTAGAGGAGGGGGAGACCCAGTACTTC.

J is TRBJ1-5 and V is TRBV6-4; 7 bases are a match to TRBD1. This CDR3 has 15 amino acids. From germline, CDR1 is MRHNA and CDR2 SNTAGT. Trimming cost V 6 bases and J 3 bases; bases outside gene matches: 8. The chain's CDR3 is CASRAGTADNQPQHF. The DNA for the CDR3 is TGTGCCAGCAGAGCCGGGACAGCCGACAATCAGCCCCAGCATTTT.

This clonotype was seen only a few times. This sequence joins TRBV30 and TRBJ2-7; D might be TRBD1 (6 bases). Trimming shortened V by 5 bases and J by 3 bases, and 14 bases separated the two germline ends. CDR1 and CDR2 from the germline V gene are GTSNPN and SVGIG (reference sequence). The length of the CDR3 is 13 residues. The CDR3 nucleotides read TGTGCCTGGGGGGACAAACTCGTCTACGAGCAGTACTTC. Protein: CAWGDKLVYEQYF.

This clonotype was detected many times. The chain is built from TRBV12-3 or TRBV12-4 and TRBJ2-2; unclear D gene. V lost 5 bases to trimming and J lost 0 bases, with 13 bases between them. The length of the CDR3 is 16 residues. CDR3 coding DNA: TGTGCCAGCAGTCTACTCGGACGGCCGAACACCGGGGAGCTGTTTTTT. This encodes CASSLLGRPNTGELFF.

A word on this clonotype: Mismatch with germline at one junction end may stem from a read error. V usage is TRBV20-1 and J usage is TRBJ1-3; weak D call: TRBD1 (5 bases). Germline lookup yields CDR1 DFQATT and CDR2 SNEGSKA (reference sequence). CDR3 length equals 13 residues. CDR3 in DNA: TGCAGTGCTCCAGACAGCTATGGAAACACCGTATATTTT. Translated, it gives CSAPDSYGNTVYF.

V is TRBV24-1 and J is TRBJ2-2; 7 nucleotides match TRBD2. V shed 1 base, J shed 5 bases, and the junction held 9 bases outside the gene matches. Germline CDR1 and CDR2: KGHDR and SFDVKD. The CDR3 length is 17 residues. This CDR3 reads CATSDLISGAGTGELFF. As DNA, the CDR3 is TGTGCCACCAGTGATTTAATTAGCGGAGCGGGGACCGGGGAGCTGTTTTTT.

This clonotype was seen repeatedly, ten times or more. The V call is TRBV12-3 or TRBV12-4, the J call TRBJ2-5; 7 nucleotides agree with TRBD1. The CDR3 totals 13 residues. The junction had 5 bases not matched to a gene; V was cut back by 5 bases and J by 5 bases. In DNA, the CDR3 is TGTGCCAGCAGTATTGACAGGGACGAGACCCAGTACTTC. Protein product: CASSIDRDETQYF.

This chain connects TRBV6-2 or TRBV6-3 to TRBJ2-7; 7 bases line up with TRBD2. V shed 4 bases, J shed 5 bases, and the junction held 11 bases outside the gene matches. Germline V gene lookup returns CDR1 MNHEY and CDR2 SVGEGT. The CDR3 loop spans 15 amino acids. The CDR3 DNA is TGTGCCAGCAGTTCGGTGGCGGGAGTAAAACACGAGCAGTACTTC. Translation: CASSSVAGVKHEQYF.

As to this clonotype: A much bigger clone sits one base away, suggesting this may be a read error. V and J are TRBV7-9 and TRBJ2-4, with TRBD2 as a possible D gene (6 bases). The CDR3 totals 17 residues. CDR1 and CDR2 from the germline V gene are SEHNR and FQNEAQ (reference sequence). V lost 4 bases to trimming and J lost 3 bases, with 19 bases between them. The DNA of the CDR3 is TGTGCCAGCAGCTCAGTAGCGGACTCACTAGACAAAAACATTCAGTACTTC. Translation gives CASSSVADSLDKNIQYF.

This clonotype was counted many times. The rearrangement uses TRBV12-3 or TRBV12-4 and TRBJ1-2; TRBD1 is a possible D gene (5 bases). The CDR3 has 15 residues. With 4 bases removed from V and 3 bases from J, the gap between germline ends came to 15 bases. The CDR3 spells CASSSHRQSDYGYTF. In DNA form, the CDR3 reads TGTGCCAGCAGTTCGCACAGACAGAGCGACTATGGCTACACCTTC.

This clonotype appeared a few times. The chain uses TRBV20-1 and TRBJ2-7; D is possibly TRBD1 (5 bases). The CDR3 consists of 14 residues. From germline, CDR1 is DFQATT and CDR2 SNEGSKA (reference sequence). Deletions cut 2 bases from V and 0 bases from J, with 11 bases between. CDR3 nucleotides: TGCAGTGCTAGAAAGGACACGAGCTCCTACGAGCAGTACTTC. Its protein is CSARKDTSSYEQYF.

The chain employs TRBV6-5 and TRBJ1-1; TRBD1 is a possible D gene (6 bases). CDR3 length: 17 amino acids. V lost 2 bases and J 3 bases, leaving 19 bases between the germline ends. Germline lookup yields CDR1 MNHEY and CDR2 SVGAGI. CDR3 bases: TGTGCCAGCAGTTACCCATCGGGTGTTTCAGGGGACACTGAAGCTTTCTTT. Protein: CASSYPSGVSGDTEAFF.

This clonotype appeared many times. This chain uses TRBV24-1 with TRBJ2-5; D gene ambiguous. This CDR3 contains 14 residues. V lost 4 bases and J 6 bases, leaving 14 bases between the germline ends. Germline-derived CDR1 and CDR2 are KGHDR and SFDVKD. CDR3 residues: CATSEGNLRQTQYF. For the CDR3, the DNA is TGTGCCACCAGTGAAGGAAACCTAAGGCAGACCCAGTACTTC.